A selection of T cell receptor beta chains follows, all from one sample in a study of cytomegalovirus exposure and HLA in healthy donors. Clones were read by immunoSEQ multiplex PCR, and TCRdb kept only the in-frame ones, dropping some. The table records roughly 67,000 clones, roughly 75% of them present only once. The source material was PBMCs. Receptors originate from a man in his 60s in good health and CMV-seropositive. The CDR3 runs from the conserved cysteine through the conserved F or W. A D gene is named only where the DNA matches it firmly. Where a row states a size, it is once, few, many or the class of an expanded clone; other rows omit it.

j_gene	len	v_gene	d_gene	abundance	CDR3nt	CDR3aa
TRBJ2-5	16	TRBV5-5	.	.	TGTGCCAGCAGCCAGACTACAGGGAGTGGCATGGAGACCCAGTACTTC	CASSQTTGSGMETQYF
TRBJ1-4	15	TRBV28	TRBD1	.	TGTGCCAGCAGCTACCGGGACAGGGTTAGTGAAAAACTGTTTTTT	CASSYRDRVSEKLFF
TRBJ2-2	15	TRBV5-1	.	.	TGCGCCAGCAGCTTAGGAGGAGACGACACCGGGGAGCTGTTTTTT	CASSLGGDDTGELFF
TRBJ1-3	16	TRBV25-1	TRBD1	.	TGTGCCAGCAGTGACCGGGACAGGGTGTCTGGAAACACCATATATTTT	CASSDRDRVSGNTIYF
TRBJ2-3	14	TRBV5-5	.	.	TGTGCCAGCAGCTTGGTAGATCTCACAGATACGCAGTATTTT	CASSLVDLTDTQYF
TRBJ2-7	15	TRBV7-8	.	few	TGTGCCAGCTTCGGAGAGCTTTATGGTCCGGACGAGCAGTACTTC	CASFGELYGPDEQYF
TRBJ2-4	16	TRBV5-8	TRBD1	.	TGTGCCAGCAGCTTCAGACAGGGAGACGCCAAAAACATTCAGTACTTC	CASSFRQGDAKNIQYF
TRBJ2-2	14	TRBV7-9	.	.	TGTGCCAGCAGCTTCCGACATGCTACCGGGGAGCTGTTTTTT	CASSFRHATGELFF
TRBJ1-4	14	TRBV2	.	once	TGTGCCGCAGCCTCGACACCTACTAATGAAAAACTGTTTTTT	CAAASTPTNEKLFF
TRBJ1-3	15	TRBV5-6	TRBD1	.	TGTGCCAGCAGCTTGACCGGGACAGTTGGAAACACCATATATTTT	CASSLTGTVGNTIYF
TRBJ2-7	12	TRBV2	TRBD1	.	TGTGCCAACGGACAGGGGGGCTACGAGCAGTACTTC	CANGQGGYEQYF
TRBJ2-7	13	TRBV7-9	.	.	TGTGCCAGCAGCCCAACAGGGACCTACGAGCAGTACTTC	CASSPTGTYEQYF
TRBJ1-2	18	TRBV18	TRBD1	.	TGTGCCAGCTCACCCAGAGGACAGGGGGCAAGTTTAAAGGATGGCTACACCTTC	CASSPRGQGASLKDGYTF
TRBJ1-1	14	TRBV6-1	.	.	TGTGCCAGCAGTGAAGGAGGATGGAACACTGAAGCTTTCTTT	CASSEGGWNTEAFF
TRBJ2-6	15	TRBV6-5	.	.	TGTGCCAGCAGTCTTAGGAGCTCTGGGGCCAACGTCCTGACTTTC	CASSLRSSGANVLTF
TRBJ2-2	15	TRBV5-1	.	.	TGCGCCAGCAGCCCAACAGCAGGGAAAACCGGGGAGCTGTTTTTT	CASSPTAGKTGELFF
TRBJ1-1	14	TRBV9	TRBD1	.	TGTGCCAGCAGCGTAGGGACAGGCCGAACTGAAGCTTTCTTT	CASSVGTGRTEAFF
TRBJ2-7	13	TRBV5-1	.	once	TGCGCCAGCAGCTTTGACAGTAGCTACGAGCAGTACTTC	CASSFDSSYEQYF
TRBJ1-4	15	TRBV11-2	TRBD1	.	TGTGCCAGCAGCGCATCAGGGGGCGTTCAAGAAAAACTGTTTTTT	CASSASGGVQEKLFF
TRBJ1-1	12	TRBV2	.	.	TGTGCCAGCAGTGTCCAGAACACTGAAGCTTTCTTT	CASSVQNTEAFF
TRBJ1-2	13	TRBV27	.	.	TGTGCCAGCAGTACAGGCCCCCAGAATGGCTACACCTTC	CASSTGPQNGYTF
TRBJ2-5	15	TRBV6-5	.	.	TGTGCCAGCAGTTACAAACAGTGGTTCGAAGAGACCCAGTACTTC	CASSYKQWFEETQYF
TRBJ1-1	14	TRBV7-9	.	.	TGTGCCAGCAGCTCCTCAGGGTCAGGCACTGAAGCTTTCTTT	CASSSSGSGTEAFF
TRBJ2-6	17	TRBV11-3	.	.	TGTGCCAGCAGCTCTTCAGGACAGAGCTCTGGGGCCAACGTCCTGACTTTC	CASSSSGQSSGANVLTF
TRBJ1-6	15	TRBV18	TRBD1	.	TGTGCCAGCTCACCACTAGGGGGCAAAGGCTCACCCCTCCACTTT	CASSPLGGKGSPLHF
TRBJ1-3	13	TRBV5-6	.	.	TGTGCCAGCAGCTCGGGGTATGGAAACACCATATATTTT	CASSSGYGNTIYF
TRBJ2-2	15	TRBV4-1	TRBD2	.	TGCGCCAGCCAACTAGCGGGGCTCAACACCGGGGAGCTGTTTTTT	CASQLAGLNTGELFF
TRBJ2-7	16	TRBV7-8	TRBD2	.	TGTGCCAGCAGCTTACAGGGACTAGCGGGTTCGTACGAGCAGTACTTC	CASSLQGLAGSYEQYF
TRBJ2-1	15	TRBV7-6	.	.	TGTGCCAGCAGCTTAGGGGACAACTCCTACAATGAGCAGTTCTTC	CASSLGDNSYNEQFF
TRBJ2-7	16	TRBV5-1	.	once	TGCGCCAGCATCCCAGACTCGACAGGAACGCCCCGAGAGCAGTACTTC	CASIPDSTGTPREQYF
TRBJ2-7	15	TRBV4-1	TRBD1	.	TGCGCCAGCAGCCAGCTTGGGGACAGGGCCTACGAGCAGTACTTC	CASSQLGDRAYEQYF
TRBJ2-3	15	TRBV19	TRBD2	.	TGTGCCAGTAGTTCGACTAGCGGGGGTAAGGTTACGCAGTATTTT	CASSSTSGGKVTQYF
TRBJ1-6	15	TRBV11-2	TRBD1	.	TGTGCCAGCAGCACTACAGGGGGCGCGGATTCACCCCTCCACTTT	CASSTTGGADSPLHF
TRBJ2-2	16	TRBV5-4	.	.	TGTGCCAGCAGTTCGACTGTTCGGGGAGATCCCGGGGAGCTGCTTTTT	CASSSTVRGDPGELLF
TRBJ2-7	13	TRBV7-6	TRBD1	.	TGTGCCAGCAGCTGGGGACAGACCTACGAGCAGTACTTC	CASSWGQTYEQYF
TRBJ2-1	17	TRBV4-2	TRBD2	.	TGTGCCAGCAGCCAAGATCAGGGGACTAGCCTATACAATGAGCAGTTCTTC	CASSQDQGTSLYNEQFF
TRBJ1-2	14	TRBV10-3	.	few	TGTGCCATCAGTGATGGGGCGGGACTTTATGGCTACACCTTC	CAISDGAGLYGYTF
TRBJ2-3	15	TRBV10-2	TRBD2	.	TGCGCCAGCAGTGAGTCGAGCGGGAGCCCTGGTACGCAGTATTTT	CASSESSGSPGTQYF
TRBJ1-1	17	TRBV5-3	.	.	TGTGCCAGAAGCGCAGGACAGACCCTTATGAAGAACACTGAAGCTTTCTTT	CARSAGQTLMKNTEAFF
TRBJ2-4	18	TRBV7-2	TRBD2	.	TGTGCCAGCAGCACAGGACTAGCGGGATGGACGTTGAAAAACATTCAGTACTTC	CASSTGLAGWTLKNIQYF
TRBJ1-2	16	TRBV29-1	.	.	TGCAGCGTTGAAAGCCCGCGCCGAGGGATCACATATGGCTACACCTTC	CSVESPRRGITYGYTF
TRBJ1-6	15	TRBV27	.	few	TGTGCCAGCAGTCGTCGAGGCGGATACGGTTCACCCCTCCACTTT	CASSRRGGYGSPLHF
TRBJ2-6	17	TRBV19	.	.	TGTGCCAGTAGTTCCTCGGGGTTGGTAACTGGGGCCAACGTCCTGACTTTC	CASSSSGLVTGANVLTF
TRBJ1-1	14	TRBV6-6	.	.	TGTGCCAGCAGTTGGGGGGGGAGGGACACTGAAGCTTTCTTT	CASSWGGRDTEAFF
TRBJ2-7	14	TRBV7-8	TRBD2	few	TGTGCCAGCAGCGACGGGAGGGCCGGGTACGAGCAGTACTTC	CASSDGRAGYEQYF
TRBJ1-2	13	TRBV6-5	.	.	TGTGCCAGCAGTTACGGGGGGTACTATGGCTACACCTTC	CASSYGGYYGYTF
TRBJ2-7	13	TRBV6-1	.	once	TGTGCCAGCACCGGACAGCTTAACTACGAGCAGTACTTC	CASTGQLNYEQYF
TRBJ1-5	15	TRBV7-2	.	.	TGTGCCAGCAGCTTTTCTCCGGAGAGCAATCAGCCCCAGCATTTT	CASSFSPESNQPQHF
TRBJ2-3	18	TRBV9	TRBD2	.	TGTGCCAGCAGCATCCGATCGGGAGGGCCGTCGGTCACAGATACGCAGTATTTT	CASSIRSGGPSVTDTQYF
TRBJ2-7	15	TRBV5-1	TRBD1	.	TGCGCCAGCAGCGGGGGACAGGGAAGTTCCAACGAGCAGTACTTC	CASSGGQGSSNEQYF
TRBJ2-2	15	TRBV5-4	.	.	TGTGCCAGCAGCGAGCAGAGCGGGCGAGGCGGGGAGCTGTTTTTT	CASSEQSGRGGELFF
TRBJ2-3	12	TRBV15	.	few	TGTGCCACCAGTCGGGACACAGATACGCAGTATTTT	CATSRDTDTQYF